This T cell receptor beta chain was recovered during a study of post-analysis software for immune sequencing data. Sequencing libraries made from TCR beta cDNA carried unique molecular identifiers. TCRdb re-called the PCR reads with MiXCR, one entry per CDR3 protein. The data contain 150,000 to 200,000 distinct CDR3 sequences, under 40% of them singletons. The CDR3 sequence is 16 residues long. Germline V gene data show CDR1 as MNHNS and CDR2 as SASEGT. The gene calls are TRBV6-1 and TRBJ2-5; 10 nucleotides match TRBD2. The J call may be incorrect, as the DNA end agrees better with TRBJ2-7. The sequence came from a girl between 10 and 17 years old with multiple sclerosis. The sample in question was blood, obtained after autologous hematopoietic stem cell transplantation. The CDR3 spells CASSEMTGTSVLEQYF. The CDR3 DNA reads TGTGCCAGCAGTGAGATGACCGGGACTAGCGTCCTCGAGCAGTACTTC.